A selection of T cell receptor beta chains follows, all from one sample in a study of blood T cell repertoires in COVID-19. Some clones are missing from TCRdb's copy, which holds only in-frame ones; the method was immunoSEQ multiplex PCR. Of 50,000 to 65,000 clones in the sample, about 86% were seen once. Sequences were obtained from peripheral blood. These receptors were taken from a man aged 60 to 75 with acute or convalescent COVID-19. CDR3s include the opening cysteine and the closing phenylalanine or tryptophan. The D gene is left open where the match is weak. Clone size appears in some rows only: once, few, many, or a class for an expanded clone.

cdr3_length: 14; d_call: TRBD1; v_call: TRBV18; j_call: TRBJ1-5; clone_size: once; cdr3_aa: CASSFTEAGGPQHF; cdr3_nt: TGTGCCAGCTCCTTTACAGAGGCAGGGGGGCCCCAGCATTTT
cdr3_length: 16; d_call: TRBD2; v_call: TRBV9; j_call: TRBJ2-3; clone_size: once; cdr3_aa: CASSGRTSRYTDTQYF; cdr3_nt: TGTGCCAGCAGCGGCCGGACTAGCAGATACACAGATACGCAGTATTTT
cdr3_length: 15; d_call: .; v_call: TRBV18; j_call: TRBJ2-2; clone_size: .; cdr3_aa: CASSPPGRGTGELFF; cdr3_nt: TGTGCCAGCTCACCACCAGGTCGGGGTACCGGGGAGCTGTTTTTT
cdr3_length: 16; d_call: TRBD1; v_call: TRBV3-1/TRBV3-2; j_call: TRBJ1-1; clone_size: .; cdr3_aa: CASSHATGRPYTEAFF; cdr3_nt: TGTGCCAGCAGCCATGCGACAGGGCGTCCGTACACTGAAGCTTTCTTT
cdr3_length: 17; d_call: TRBD1; v_call: TRBV4-1; j_call: TRBJ1-2; clone_size: .; cdr3_aa: CASSHVMPRRQGEGYTF; cdr3_nt: TGCGCCAGCAGCCACGTAATGCCGAGGAGACAGGGGGAAGGCTACACCTTC
cdr3_length: 13; d_call: .; v_call: TRBV28; j_call: TRBJ1-1; clone_size: .; cdr3_aa: CASPGPMNTEAFF; cdr3_nt: TGTGCTTCGCCGGGTCCCATGAACACTGAAGCTTTCTTT
cdr3_length: 11; d_call: .; v_call: TRBV2; j_call: TRBJ2-7; clone_size: .; cdr3_aa: CASSVAYEQYF; cdr3_nt: TGTGCCAGCTCAGTGGCCTACGAGCAGTACTTC
cdr3_length: 14; d_call: TRBD1; v_call: TRBV4-1; j_call: TRBJ1-5; clone_size: once; cdr3_aa: CASSQRQGYQPQHF; cdr3_nt: TGCGCCAGCAGCCAGCGACAGGGGTACCAGCCCCAGCATTTT
cdr3_length: 16; d_call: .; v_call: TRBV13; j_call: TRBJ2-7; clone_size: .; cdr3_aa: CASSLALDEVEYEQYF; cdr3_nt: TGTGCCAGCAGCTTAGCCCTCGATGAGGTAGAATACGAGCAGTACTTC
cdr3_length: 15; d_call: .; v_call: TRBV5-1; j_call: TRBJ1-2; clone_size: .; cdr3_aa: CASSLGLGGNYGYTF; cdr3_nt: TGCGCCAGCAGCTTGGGTCTAGGAGGGAACTATGGCTACACCTTC
cdr3_length: 20; d_call: TRBD1; v_call: TRBV10-1; j_call: TRBJ1-5; clone_size: .; cdr3_aa: CASPLRCDRGRLYSNQPQHF; cdr3_nt: TGCGCCAGCCCTCTTCGTTGCGACAGGGGGCGCCTCTATAGCAATCAGCCCCAGCATTTT
cdr3_length: 14; d_call: .; v_call: TRBV19; j_call: TRBJ1-5; clone_size: .; cdr3_aa: CASSRTGNNQPQHF; cdr3_nt: TGTGCCAGTAGTCGCACAGGGAACAATCAGCCCCAGCATTTT
cdr3_length: 12; d_call: .; v_call: TRBV12-3/TRBV12-4; j_call: TRBJ1-6; clone_size: .; cdr3_aa: CASSVGQSSLHF; cdr3_nt: TGTGCCAGCAGTGTTGGACAGTCCTCCCTCCACTTT
cdr3_length: 13; d_call: TRBD1; v_call: TRBV19; j_call: TRBJ1-2; clone_size: .; cdr3_aa: CASRAGQRYGYTF; cdr3_nt: TGTGCCAGTAGGGCGGGACAGAGATATGGCTACACCTTC
cdr3_length: 15; d_call: .; v_call: TRBV11-2; j_call: TRBJ1-1; clone_size: .; cdr3_aa: CASRIPGLRGTEAFF; cdr3_nt: TGTGCCAGCAGGATCCCGGGACTCCGAGGGACTGAAGCTTTCTTT
cdr3_length: 17; d_call: TRBD1; v_call: TRBV3-1/TRBV3-2; j_call: TRBJ2-5; clone_size: .; cdr3_aa: CASSLAPSGGGMETQYF; cdr3_nt: TGTGCCAGCAGCCTTGCCCCGTCAGGGGGCGGAATGGAGACCCAGTACTTC
cdr3_length: 15; d_call: .; v_call: TRBV27; j_call: TRBJ2-5; clone_size: .; cdr3_aa: CASSLKGRGGETQYF; cdr3_nt: TGTGCCAGCAGTTTAAAGGGAAGGGGAGGAGAGACCCAGTACTTC
cdr3_length: 15; d_call: .; v_call: TRBV5-4; j_call: TRBJ2-2; clone_size: .; cdr3_aa: CASSLGEQNTGELFF; cdr3_nt: TGTGCCAGCAGCTTGGGGGAGCAGAACACCGGGGAGCTGTTTTTT
cdr3_length: 12; d_call: .; v_call: TRBV24-1; j_call: TRBJ2-7; clone_size: .; cdr3_aa: CATGQGGYEQYF; cdr3_nt: TGTGCCACCGGGCAGGGGGGTTACGAGCAGTACTTC
cdr3_length: 18; d_call: TRBD2; v_call: TRBV19; j_call: TRBJ2-1; clone_size: once; cdr3_aa: CASSFRTSAASSYNEQFF; cdr3_nt: TGTGCCAGTAGTTTCAGGACTAGCGCAGCGAGCTCCTACAATGAGCAGTTCTTC
cdr3_length: 14; d_call: TRBD2; v_call: TRBV18; j_call: TRBJ2-4; clone_size: .; cdr3_aa: CASSQLAGANIQYF; cdr3_nt: TGTGCCAGCTCCCAACTAGCGGGGGCGAACATTCAGTACTTC
cdr3_length: 13; d_call: .; v_call: TRBV30; j_call: TRBJ2-2; clone_size: .; cdr3_aa: CASAGFGTGELFF; cdr3_nt: TGTGCCTCCGCAGGGTTCGGCACCGGGGAGCTGTTTTTT
cdr3_length: 14; d_call: TRBD2; v_call: TRBV28; j_call: TRBJ2-1; clone_size: .; cdr3_aa: CASTVAGGLNEQFF; cdr3_nt: TGTGCCAGCACGGTTGCGGGAGGGTTGAATGAGCAGTTCTTC
cdr3_length: 13; d_call: TRBD2; v_call: TRBV10-3; j_call: TRBJ2-7; clone_size: .; cdr3_aa: CAISGGREVGQYF; cdr3_nt: TGTGCCATCTCGGGCGGGAGGGAGGTAGGGCAGTACTTC
cdr3_length: 16; d_call: .; v_call: TRBV30; j_call: TRBJ1-6; clone_size: .; cdr3_aa: CAWRPLGARGNSPLHF; cdr3_nt: TGTGCCTGGAGGCCCCTGGGGGCCCGGGGTAATTCACCCCTCCACTTT
cdr3_length: 14; d_call: TRBD1; v_call: TRBV28; j_call: TRBJ1-4; clone_size: few; cdr3_aa: CASSLDRLGEKLFF; cdr3_nt: TGTGCCAGCAGCCTGGACAGGTTAGGGGAAAAACTGTTTTTT
cdr3_length: 13; d_call: .; v_call: TRBV5-1; j_call: TRBJ2-7; clone_size: .; cdr3_aa: CASSIDSSYEQYF; cdr3_nt: TGCGCCAGCAGCATCGACAGCTCCTACGAGCAGTACTTC
cdr3_length: 16; d_call: TRBD1; v_call: TRBV5-1; j_call: TRBJ1-1; clone_size: .; cdr3_aa: CASSTLPTGGTTEAFF; cdr3_nt: TGCGCCAGCAGCACACTCCCGACAGGGGGAACGACTGAAGCTTTCTTT
cdr3_length: 14; d_call: .; v_call: TRBV19; j_call: TRBJ2-5; clone_size: once; cdr3_aa: CASSMGPRGETQYF; cdr3_nt: TGTGCCAGTAGTATGGGTCCTAGGGGGGAGACCCAGTACTTC
cdr3_length: 12; d_call: TRBD1; v_call: TRBV19; j_call: TRBJ2-7; clone_size: .; cdr3_aa: CASSQDRSEQYF; cdr3_nt: TGTGCCAGTAGTCAGGACAGGTCCGAGCAGTACTTC
cdr3_length: 14; d_call: .; v_call: TRBV28; j_call: TRBJ2-7; clone_size: .; cdr3_aa: CASSFLGPTREQYF; cdr3_nt: TGTGCCAGCAGTTTTCTTGGCCCTACTAGGGAGCAGTACTTC
cdr3_length: 15; d_call: TRBD1; v_call: TRBV28; j_call: TRBJ2-7; clone_size: .; cdr3_aa: CASSLGGQGSKWQYF; cdr3_nt: TGTGCCAGCAGTTTGGGGGGACAGGGGTCCAAGTGGCAGTACTTC
cdr3_length: 16; d_call: .; v_call: TRBV6-1; j_call: TRBJ1-2; clone_size: .; cdr3_aa: CASSDGQVLINYGYTF; cdr3_nt: TGTGCCAGCAGTGACGGACAAGTCTTAATTAACTATGGCTACACCTTC